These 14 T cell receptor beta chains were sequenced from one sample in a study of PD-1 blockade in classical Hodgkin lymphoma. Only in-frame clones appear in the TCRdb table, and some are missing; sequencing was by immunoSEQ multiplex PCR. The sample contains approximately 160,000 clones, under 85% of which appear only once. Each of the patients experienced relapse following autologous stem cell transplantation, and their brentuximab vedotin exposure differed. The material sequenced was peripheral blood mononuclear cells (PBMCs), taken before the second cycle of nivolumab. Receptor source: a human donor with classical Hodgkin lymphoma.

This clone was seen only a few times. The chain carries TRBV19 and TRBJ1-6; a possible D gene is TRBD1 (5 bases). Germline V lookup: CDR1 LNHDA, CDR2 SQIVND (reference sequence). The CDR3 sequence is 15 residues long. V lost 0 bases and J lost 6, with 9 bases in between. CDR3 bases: TGTGCCAGTAGTATAGATAGGGACGGTAATTCACCCCTCCACTTT. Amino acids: CASSIDRDGNSPLHF.

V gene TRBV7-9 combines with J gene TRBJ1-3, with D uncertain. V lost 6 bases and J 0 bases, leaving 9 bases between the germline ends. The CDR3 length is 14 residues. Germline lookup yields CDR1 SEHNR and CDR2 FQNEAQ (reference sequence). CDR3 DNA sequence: TGTGCCAGCAGGGCCGACTTCTCTGGAAACACCATATATTTT. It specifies CASRADFSGNTIYF.

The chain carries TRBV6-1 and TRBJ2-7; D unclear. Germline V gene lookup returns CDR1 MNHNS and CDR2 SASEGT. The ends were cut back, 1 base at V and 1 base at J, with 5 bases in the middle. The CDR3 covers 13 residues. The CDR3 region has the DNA TGTGCCAGCAGTGAAGTCCGGTCCTACGAGCAGTACTTC. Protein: CASSEVRSYEQYF.

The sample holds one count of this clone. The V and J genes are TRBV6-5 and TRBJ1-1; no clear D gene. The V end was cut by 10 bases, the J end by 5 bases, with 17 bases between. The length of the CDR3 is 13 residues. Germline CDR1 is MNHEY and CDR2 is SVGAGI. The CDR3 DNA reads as TGTGCCACCAAAGCTCAAGAAGAAACTGAAGCTTTCTTT. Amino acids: CATKAQEETEAFF.

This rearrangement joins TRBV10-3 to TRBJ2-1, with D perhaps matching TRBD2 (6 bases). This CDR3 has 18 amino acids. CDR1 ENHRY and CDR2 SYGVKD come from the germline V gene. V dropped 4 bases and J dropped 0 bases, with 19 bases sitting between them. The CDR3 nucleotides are TGTGCCATCAGTGGGCCCCCATCGGGGGAGAGCTCCTACAATGAGCAGTTCTTC. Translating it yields CAISGPPSGESSYNEQFF.

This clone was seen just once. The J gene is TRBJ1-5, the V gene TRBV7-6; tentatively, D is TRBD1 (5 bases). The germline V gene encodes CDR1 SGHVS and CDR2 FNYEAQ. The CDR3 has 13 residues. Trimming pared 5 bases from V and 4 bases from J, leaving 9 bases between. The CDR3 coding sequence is TGTGCCAGCAGCCCGAACAGGAATCAGCCCCAGCATTTT. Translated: CASSPNRNQPQHF.

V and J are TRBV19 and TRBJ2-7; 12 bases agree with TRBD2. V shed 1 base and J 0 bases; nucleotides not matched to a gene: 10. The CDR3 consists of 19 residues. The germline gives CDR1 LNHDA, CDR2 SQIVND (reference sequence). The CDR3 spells CASSIGPGLAGSSSYEQYF. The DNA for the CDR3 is TGTGCCAGTAGTATAGGCCCTGGACTAGCGGGGTCCTCCTCCTACGAGCAGTACTTC. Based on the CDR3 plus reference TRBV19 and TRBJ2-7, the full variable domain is DGGITQSPKYLFRKEGQNVTLSCEQNLNHDAMYWYRQDPGQGLRLIYYSQIVNDFQKGDIAEGYSVSREKKESFPLTVTSAQKNPTAFYLCASSIGPGLAGSSSYEQYFGPGTRLTVT.

CDR3 protein: CASRLAGVADTQYF. Written as DNA, the CDR3 is TGTGCCAGTAGGCTAGCGGGGGTGGCCGATACGCAGTATTTT. This chain joins TRBV19 and TRBJ2-3; 10 bases are shared with TRBD2. CDR1 and CDR2 (germline): LNHDA, SQIVND (reference sequence). V gave up 6 bases and J gave up 6 bases; unmatched junction bases: 6. This CDR3 contains 14 residues.

DNA for the CDR3: TGTGCCAGCAGTGAATGGGGGGATAGGGACACTGAAGCTTTCTTT. This sequence encodes CASSEWGDRDTEAFF. J is TRBJ1-1 and V is TRBV25-1; D is possibly TRBD1 (5 bases). Germline CDR1 MGHDK, CDR2 SYGVNS. V lost 1 base and J 3 bases, leaving 12 bases between the germline ends. The CDR3 extends over 15 amino acids.

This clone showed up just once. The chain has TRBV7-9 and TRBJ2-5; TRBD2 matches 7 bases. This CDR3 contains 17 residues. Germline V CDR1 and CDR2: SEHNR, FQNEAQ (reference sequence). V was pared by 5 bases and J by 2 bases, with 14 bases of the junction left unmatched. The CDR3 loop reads CASSSPGLRNRQETQYF. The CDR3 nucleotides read TGTGCCAGCAGCAGCCCGGGACTACGGAACCGTCAAGAGACCCAGTACTTC.

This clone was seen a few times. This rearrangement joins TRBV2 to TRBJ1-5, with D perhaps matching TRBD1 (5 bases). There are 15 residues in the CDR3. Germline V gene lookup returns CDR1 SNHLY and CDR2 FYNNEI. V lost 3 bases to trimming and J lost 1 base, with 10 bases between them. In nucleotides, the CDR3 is TGTGCCAGCAGTGAGGGGGGTATAAGCAATCAGCCCCAGCATTTT. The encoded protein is CASSEGGISNQPQHF.

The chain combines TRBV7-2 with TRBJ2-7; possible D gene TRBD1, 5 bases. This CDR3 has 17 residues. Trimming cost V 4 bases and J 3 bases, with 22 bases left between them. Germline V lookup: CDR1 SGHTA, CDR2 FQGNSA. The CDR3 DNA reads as TGTGCCAGCAGCTCGAGGACCCGTTCAGGGTGGCTCTACGAGCAGTACTTC. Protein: CASSSRTRSGWLYEQYF.

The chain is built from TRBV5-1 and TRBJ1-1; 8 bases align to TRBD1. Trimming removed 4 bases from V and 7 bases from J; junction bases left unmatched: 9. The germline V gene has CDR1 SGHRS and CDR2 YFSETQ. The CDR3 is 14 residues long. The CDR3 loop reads CASSPGQGRVEAFF. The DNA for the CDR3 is TGCGCCAGCAGCCCCGGACAGGGAAGAGTTGAAGCTTTCTTT.

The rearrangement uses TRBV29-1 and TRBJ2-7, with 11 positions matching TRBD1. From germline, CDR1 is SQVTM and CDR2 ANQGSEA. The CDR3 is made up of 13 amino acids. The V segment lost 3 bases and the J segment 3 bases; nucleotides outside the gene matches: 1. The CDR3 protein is CSVDGTGGYEQYF. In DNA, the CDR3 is TGCAGCGTTGACGGGACAGGGGGCTACGAGCAGTACTTC.